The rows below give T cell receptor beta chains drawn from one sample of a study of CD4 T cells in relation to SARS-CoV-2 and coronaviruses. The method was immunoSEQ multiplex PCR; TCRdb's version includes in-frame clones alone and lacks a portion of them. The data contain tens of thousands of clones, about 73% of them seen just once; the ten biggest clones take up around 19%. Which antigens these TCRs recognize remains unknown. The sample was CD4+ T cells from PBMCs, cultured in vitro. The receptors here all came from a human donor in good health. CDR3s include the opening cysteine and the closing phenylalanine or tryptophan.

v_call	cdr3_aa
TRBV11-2	CASSLDGTGPVETQYF
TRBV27	CASSPGTARGADTQYF
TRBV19	CASSIGIGWNTEAFF
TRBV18	CASSPLEGGGGIGQPQHF
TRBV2	CASRTDRASGELFF
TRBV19	CASSNEDRGRRGYTF
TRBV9	CASSGGRGDSGANVLTF
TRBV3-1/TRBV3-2	CASSQDPTGLNTIYF
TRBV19	CASTEDRSETQYF
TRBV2	CASTPGLAGTNEQFF
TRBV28	CAISTVPGGYGYTF
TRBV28	CASSSPHGGWGYTF
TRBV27	CASSFLAGGLDTQYF
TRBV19	CASRRKNQPQHF
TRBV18	CASSPSDWGNTDTQYF
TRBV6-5	CASSTGQRNTGELFF
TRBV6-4	CASSDGAGDTDTQYF
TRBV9	CASSPTTGMWTGELFF
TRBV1	CTSRTGLTGELFF
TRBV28	CASSQGASGNTIYF
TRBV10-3	CAISESSTGGNEQYF
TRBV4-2	CASSQDPGGGVYSYNEQFF
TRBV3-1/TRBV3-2	CASTWAPGSTEAFF
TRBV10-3	CAISDQGGSNQPQHF
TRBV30	CACQLTRGEQYF
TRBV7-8	CASSLAVGQGASTEAFF
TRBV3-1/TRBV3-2	CASSQGASTIQYF
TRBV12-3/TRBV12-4	CASGLSGRAQYF
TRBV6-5	CASSYLQGGQETQYF
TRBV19	CASSILSAGRGNQPQHF
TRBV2	CASRNTEKLFF
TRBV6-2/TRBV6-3	CASSFLAPQAYEQYF
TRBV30	CAWSSIPGQGKDEQYF
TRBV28	CASYLMTGNTEAFF
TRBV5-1	CASSLDVGGYTF
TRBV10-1	CASSMPYNEQFF
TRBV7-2	CASSSNMGAYNEQFF
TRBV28	CASSPRRILNEKLFF
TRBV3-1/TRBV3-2	CASSYSGPTNYGYTF
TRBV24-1	CATSDRRLPTDTQYF
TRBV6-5	CASAIQKNTEAFF
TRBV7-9	CASSSGQSGANVLTF
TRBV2	CASSVISGPHF
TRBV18	CASSPPNTDTQYF
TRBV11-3	CASSLRNTEAFF
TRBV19	CASSPGQGNRGNQPQHF